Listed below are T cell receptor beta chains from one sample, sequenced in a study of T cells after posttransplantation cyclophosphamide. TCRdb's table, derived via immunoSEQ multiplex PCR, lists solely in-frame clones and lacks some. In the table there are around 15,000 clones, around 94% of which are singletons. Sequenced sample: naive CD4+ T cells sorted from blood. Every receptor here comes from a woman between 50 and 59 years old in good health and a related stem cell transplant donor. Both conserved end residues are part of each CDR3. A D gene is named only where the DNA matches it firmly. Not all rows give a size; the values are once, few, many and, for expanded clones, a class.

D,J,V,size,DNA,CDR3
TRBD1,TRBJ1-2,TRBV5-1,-,TGCGCCAGCAGCTTGGATGGCAGGGGGGAAGGCTACACCTTC,CASSLDGRGEGYTF
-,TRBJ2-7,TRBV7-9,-,TGTGCCAGCCGCTTTGCGGGTAGCGCAAGCTACGAGCAGTACTTC,CASRFAGSASYEQYF
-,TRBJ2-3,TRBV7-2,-,TGTGCCAGCAAAGCCGAGCATTATACCACAGATACGCAGTATTTT,CASKAEHYTTDTQYF
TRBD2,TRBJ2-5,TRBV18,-,TGTGCCAGCTCACCCCTCGGGGGGGGGTACCAAGAGACCCAGTACTTC,CASSPLGGGYQETQYF
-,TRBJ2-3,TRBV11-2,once,TGTGCCAGCAGCTTAGACTCAGGCCGACCCCCAGATACGCAGTATTTT,CASSLDSGRPPDTQYF
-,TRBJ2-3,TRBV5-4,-,TGTGCCAGCAGCTTGTATACAGATACGCAGTATTTT,CASSLYTDTQYF
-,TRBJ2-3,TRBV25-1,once,TGTGCCAGCAGTGATTTCGGCACAGATACGCAGTATTTT,CASSDFGTDTQYF
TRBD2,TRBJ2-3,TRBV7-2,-,TGTGCCAGCAGTCCTAGCGGGAGGGCCGGTAGCACAGATACGCAGTATTTT,CASSPSGRAGSTDTQYF
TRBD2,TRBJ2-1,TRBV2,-,TGTGCCAGATCTAGCGGAGCTATAGCGCAGTTCTTC,CARSSGAIAQFF
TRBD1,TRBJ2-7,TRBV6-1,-,TGTGCCAGCAGCCCCGGGGGACAGGGAATACGGGAGCAGTACTTC,CASSPGGQGIREQYF
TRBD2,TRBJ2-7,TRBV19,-,TGTGCCAGTAGTATCGGAGCGGGAGACGAGCAGTACTTC,CASSIGAGDEQYF
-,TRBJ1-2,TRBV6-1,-,TGTGCCAGCAGCCAACACGGGAGGGAGGATGGCTACACCTTC,CASSQHGREDGYTF
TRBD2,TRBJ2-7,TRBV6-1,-,TGTGCCAGCAGGATGGGGTTAGCGGGAGGGGCCGAGCAGTACTTC,CASRMGLAGGAEQYF
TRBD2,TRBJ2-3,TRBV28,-,TGTGCCAGCAGTTTATGGAGGCTAGCGGATAGCACAGATACGCAGTATTTT,CASSLWRLADSTDTQYF
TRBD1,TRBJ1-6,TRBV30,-,TGTGCCTGGAGTGTACTAGGGACAGCCAATTCACCCCTCCACTTT,CAWSVLGTANSPLHF
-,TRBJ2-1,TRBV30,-,TGTGCCTGGATCCGGGATGTCGGTGAGCAGTTCTTC,CAWIRDVGEQFF